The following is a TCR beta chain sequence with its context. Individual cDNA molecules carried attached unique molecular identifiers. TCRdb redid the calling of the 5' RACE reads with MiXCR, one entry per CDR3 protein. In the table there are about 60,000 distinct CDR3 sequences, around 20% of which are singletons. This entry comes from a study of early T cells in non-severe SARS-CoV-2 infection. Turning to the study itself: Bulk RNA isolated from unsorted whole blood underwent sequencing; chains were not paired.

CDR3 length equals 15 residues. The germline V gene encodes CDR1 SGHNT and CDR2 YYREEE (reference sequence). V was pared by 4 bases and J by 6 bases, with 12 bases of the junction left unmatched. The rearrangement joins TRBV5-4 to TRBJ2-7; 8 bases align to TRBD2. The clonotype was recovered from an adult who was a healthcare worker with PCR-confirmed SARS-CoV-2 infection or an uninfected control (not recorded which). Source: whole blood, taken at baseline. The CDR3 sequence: CASSTTGTRGSEQYF. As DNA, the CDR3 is TGTGCCAGCAGCACCACCGGGACTAGAGGTAGCGAGCAGTACTTC.